The 5 T cell receptor beta chains below come from one sample, sequenced in a study of breast tumors, draining lymph nodes, adjacent tissues. Breast cancer patients provided tissue from their axillary draining lymph nodes. TCRdb processed the multiplex PCR reads anew with MiXCR; each CDR3 protein has one entry. The sample includes around 170,000 distinct CDR3 sequences, about 33% of them seen just once. The sample comprised axillary lymph node tissue. The origin of the receptors is a female donor with breast cancer. Some clones in this sample may be carry-over from other donors' samples.

This clonotype was detected only a few times. The J gene is TRBJ1-2, the V gene TRBV18; 8 bases line up with TRBD1. There are 14 residues in the CDR3. The V segment lost 3 bases and the J segment 7 bases; nucleotides outside the gene matches: 7. Looked up from germline, CDR1 is KGHSH and CDR2 is LQKENI. CDR3: CASSPSGQGFGYTF. CDR3 bases: TGTGCCAGCTCACCCTCTGGACAGGGATTTGGCTACACCTTC.

This clonotype was observed a single time. A much more abundant neighbour one base away suggests this may be a read error. This chain connects TRBV30 to TRBJ2-3, with TRBD1 identical over 7 bases. Looked up from germline, CDR1 is GTSNPN and CDR2 is SVGIG (reference sequence). This CDR3 is built from 17 residues. The CDR3 sequence is CAWLDRSAYPSTDTQSF. The CDR3 DNA sequence: TGTGCCTGGTTGGACAGGTCCGCCTATCCTAGCACAGATACGCAGTCTTTT.

This clonotype showed up many times. The chain has TRBV7-8 and TRBJ1-5, with unresolved D. CDR1 SGHVS and CDR2 FQNEAQ come from the germline V gene. CDR3 length: 13 amino acids. V lost 3 bases and J 7 bases, leaving 10 bases between the germline ends. CDR3 residues: CASSLGGEQPQHF. CDR3 nucleotides: TGTGCCAGCAGCTTGGGAGGAGAACAGCCCCAGCATTTT.

This clonotype occurred many times. V gene TRBV27 combines with J gene TRBJ1-6, with TRBD1 as a possible D gene (5 bases). Germline assignment: CDR1 MNHEY and CDR2 SMNVEV (reference sequence). V lost 3 bases, J lost 11 bases, and 11 bases lay in between. This CDR3 has 13 amino acids. CDR3 amino acids: CASSFSRETPLHF. The CDR3 coding sequence is TGTGCCAGCAGTTTCAGCAGGGAGACACCCCTCCACTTT.

Note on this clonotype: A much larger clone differs from this one at a single base, so this may be a read error. The chain has TRBV18 and TRBJ1-4, with D perhaps TRBD1 (5 bases). The CDR3 runs 14 residues. Germline CDR1 reads KGHSH; CDR2 reads LQKENI. CDR3 nucleotide sequence: TGTGCCAGCTCACCAGGGCGGGGCAATGAAGAACTGTTTTTT. It specifies CASSPGRGNEELFF.